This entry lists 17 T cell receptor beta chains sequenced from one sample in a study of T cells after yellow fever vaccination. TCRdb re-analysed the 5' RACE reads in MiXCR, keeping a single row per CDR3 protein. Of around 320,000 distinct CDR3 sequences listed, about 10% were seen once; the top ten hold around 3.2%. Sequencing was performed on CD4+ T cells sorted from PBMCs, taken 45 days after the yellow fever booster vaccination. These receptors were obtained from a man aged 18 to 30 who received the YFV17D yellow fever vaccine.

The chain recombines TRBV20-1 with TRBJ1-5; 7 positions agree with TRBD1. The junction had 11 bases not matched to a gene; V was cut back by 1 base and J by 8 bases. Germline lookup yields CDR1 DFQATT and CDR2 SNEGSKA (reference sequence). CDR3 size: 15 residues. The CDR3 loop reads CSARGYGQVSKPQHF. The CDR3 bases are TGCAGTGCTAGAGGGTACGGACAGGTGTCGAAGCCCCAGCATTTT.

This clonotype came up a few times. This sequence joins TRBV9 and TRBJ2-7, with 8 bases fitting TRBD1. Per germline, CDR1 SGDLS and CDR2 YYNGEE. V lost 0 bases and J lost 0; bases outside the gene matches: 2. The CDR3 has 15 residues. This CDR3 reads CASSVGQGNSYEQYF. CDR3 nucleotide sequence: TGTGCCAGCAGCGTAGGACAGGGGAACTCCTACGAGCAGTACTTC. Based on the CDR3 plus reference TRBV9 and TRBJ2-7, the full variable domain is DSGVTQTPKHLITATGQRVTLRCSPRSGDLSVYWYQQSLDQGLQFLIQYYNGEERAKGNILERFSAQQFPDLHSELNLSSLELGDSALYFCASSVGQGNSYEQYFGPGTRLTVT.

This chain joins TRBV6-5 and TRBJ1-5; a possible D gene is TRBD1 (6 bases). The CDR3 runs to 14 residues. Germline lookup yields CDR1 MNHEY and CDR2 SVGAGI. V lost 6 bases and J lost 2, with 11 bases in between. The CDR3 coding sequence is TGTGCCAGCAGGTTGTCAGGGGGCAATCAGCCCCAGCATTTT. It yields the protein CASRLSGGNQPQHF.

This clonotype was counted a few times. The gene calls are TRBV7-2 and TRBJ2-3, with a weak D call TRBD2 (7 bases). The V gene's germline CDR1 is SGHTA and CDR2 FQGNSA. The germline V and J ends were trimmed by 5 bases and 5 bases, with 14 bases remaining between them. The CDR3 totals 14 residues. The DNA of the CDR3 is TGTGCCAGCAGCACTGGGGGGGCCGAAGATACGCAGTATTTT. Protein: CASSTGGAEDTQYF.

A few counts support this clonotype. The chain recombines TRBV6-5 with TRBJ2-4, with TRBD2 matching over 7 bases. The J segment lost 9 bases and the V segment lost 0 bases, leaving 14 bases of the junction unmatched. The CDR3 is 17 amino acids. Per germline, CDR1 MNHEY and CDR2 SVGAGI. The CDR3 coding sequence is TGTGCCAGCAGTTACTCGACGGTCCCGGGGGGTACAACCATTCAGTACTTC. This translates into CASSYSTVPGGTTIQYF.

The CDR3 loop is CSVGAGRGEAFF. The CDR3 DNA sequence: TGCAGCGTTGGGGCAGGAAGGGGAGAAGCTTTCTTT. The chain recombines TRBV29-1 with TRBJ1-1; D perhaps matches TRBD1 (5 bases). This CDR3 spans 12 amino acids. Between the trimmed V and J ends, which lost 4 bases and 8 bases, there was a span of 14 bases. Per the germline V gene, CDR1 is SQVTM and CDR2 is ANQGSEA.

This clonotype was detected only a few times. This chain connects TRBV20-1 to TRBJ2-5; 7 bases align to TRBD2. Germline CDR1 is DFQATT and CDR2 is SNEGSKA (reference sequence). The CDR3 runs to 13 residues. V trimming: 4 bases; J trimming: 6 bases; junction bases outside the gene matches: 8. Here the CDR3 DNA reads TGCAGTGCTACGGAAGCGGGGACGAAGACCCAGTACTTC. It encodes CSATEAGTKTQYF.

The chain employs TRBV5-4 and TRBJ2-1; perhaps TRBD1 as D (6 bases). The CDR3 is 14 residues long. CDR1 SGHNT and CDR2 YYREEE come from the germline V gene (reference sequence). V was trimmed by 4 bases and J by 2 bases, leaving 10 bases between them. This chain's CDR3 is CASSVQGTYNEQFF. The CDR3 nucleotides are TGTGCCAGCAGCGTACAGGGAACCTACAATGAGCAGTTCTTC.

This clonotype was found many times. The chain carries TRBV5-1 and TRBJ1-1; D not resolved. V was clipped by 2 bases and J by 1 base, with 3 bases between them. Per the germline V gene, CDR1 is SGHRS and CDR2 is YFSETQ. There are 12 residues in the CDR3. The CDR3 DNA follows: TGCGCCAGCAGCTTTGGGAACACTGAAGCTTTCTTT. Translation gives CASSFGNTEAFF.

This clonotype occurred a few times. The chain couples TRBV20-1 to TRBJ2-2; 9 bases line up with TRBD1. Germline-derived CDR1 and CDR2 are DFQATT and SNEGSKA (reference sequence). V gave up 0 bases and J gave up 0 bases; unmatched junction bases: 5. The CDR3 has 17 amino acids. DNA for the CDR3: TGCAGTGCTAGAGATGGGACAGGGAGTTCGAACACCGGGGAGCTGTTTTTT. It yields the protein CSARDGTGSSNTGELFF.

Only a few counts were recorded for this clonotype. The chain has TRBV19 and TRBJ1-2; no clear D gene. Trimming shortened V by 0 bases and J by 7 bases, and 9 bases separated the two germline ends. In germline, CDR1 is LNHDA, CDR2 SQIVND (reference sequence). CDR3 length: 13 residues. This CDR3 is CASSIEGGGGYTF. CDR3 DNA: TGTGCCAGTAGTATAGAAGGAGGCGGTGGCTACACCTTC.

This clonotype was recorded at least ten times. The V and J genes are TRBV23-1 and TRBJ2-4; 9 bases align to TRBD1. TRBV23-1 is annotated as an ORF whose role is uncertain. The CDR3 consists of 19 residues. The ends lost 2 bases at V and 1 base at J; junction bases unmatched: 12. The CDR3, as DNA: TGCGCCAGCAGTCAAACTGGGACAGGGTATTTAAGCGCCAAAAACATTCAGTACTTC. Protein: CASSQTGTGYLSAKNIQYF.

This clonotype was observed a handful of times. The chain has TRBV9 and TRBJ2-5; 8 bases agree with TRBD2. J lost 1 base, V lost 7 bases, and 3 bases had no gene match. Germline V gene data show CDR1 as SGDLS and CDR2 as YYNGEE. The CDR3 has 13 amino acids. CDR3 bases: TGTGCCAGCGCCGGGACTAGCCAAGAGACCCAGTACTTC. It yields the protein CASAGTSQETQYF.

This clonotype has a count of ten or more. The CDR3, as DNA: TGTGCCACCAGTGACCCGGGACGGAGAGAGACCCAGTACTTC. It is translated as CATSDPGRRETQYF. This chain connects TRBV24-1 to TRBJ2-5; possibly TRBD1 or TRBD2 for D (5 bases each). Germline V lookup: CDR1 KGHDR, CDR2 SFDVKD. V was pared by 4 bases and J by 4 bases, with 12 bases between. This CDR3 is built from 14 residues.

This clonotype was recorded a few times. The genes are TRBV7-9 and TRBJ1-2; D ambiguous. The CDR3 runs to 17 residues. Germline V gene lookup returns CDR1 SEHNR and CDR2 FQNEAQ (reference sequence). V dropped 2 bases and J dropped 8 bases, with 24 bases sitting between them. The CDR3 sequence is CASSLRYRRESTKGYTF. Here the CDR3 DNA reads TGTGCCAGCAGCTTACGTTATAGGAGGGAGTCCACGAAAGGCTACACCTTC.

The chain carries TRBV6-6 and TRBJ1-4; D is ambiguous. Trimming took off 4 bases at V and 0 bases at J, with 0 bases between the two ends. Germline CDR1 and CDR2: MNHNY and SVGAGI (reference sequence). The CDR3 has 12 amino acids. CDR3 nucleotide sequence: TGTGCCAGCAGTTCAACTAATGAAAAACTGTTTTTT. The encoded protein is CASSSTNEKLFF.

This clonotype occurred a few times. The rearrangement links TRBV5-1 to TRBJ1-1; D is unclear. Trimming took 3 bases from V and 4 from J, leaving 13 bases between them. The germline CDR1 and CDR2 sequences are SGHRS and YFSETQ. The CDR3 is 14 amino acids. The CDR3 loop reads CASSSDRGTTEAFF. In nucleotides, the CDR3 is TGCGCCAGCAGCTCGGATCGGGGTACCACTGAAGCTTTCTTT.